The clone carrying this T cell receptor beta chain was detected ten times or more. The data were taken from a study of T-cell reconstitution after alpha-beta-depleted transplantation in children. The CDR3 length is 14 residues. The germline V gene has CDR1 MNHEY and CDR2 SMNVEV (reference sequence). Trimming removed 5 bases from V and 9 bases from J; junction bases left unmatched: 9. For TCRbeta, the library was prepared with unique molecular identifiers. From the PCR reads, TCRdb called clonotypes with MiXCR, one entry per CDR3 protein. The data hold some 180,000 distinct CDR3 sequences, with about 7% observed a single time.

The chain couples TRBV27 to TRBJ2-1, with 8 bases matching TRBD1. The source was PBMCs, collected before TCRalphabeta/CD19-depleted stem cell transplant. The TCR sequence derives from a boy aged 2 to 10 with acute lymphoblastic leukemia, due to receive a stem cell transplant. The DNA of the CDR3 is TGTGCCAGCAGTCCCGGACAGGGTTTCGGTGAGCAGTTCTTC. It yields the protein CASSPGQGFGEQFF.